The 28 T cell receptor beta chains below were found in one sample sequenced in a study of blood T cell repertoires in COVID-19. The repertoire was sequenced with immunoSEQ multiplex PCR; TCRdb's copy has only in-frame clones and lacks some. The sample has 210,000 or so clones; over 75% are singletons. The sample comprised PBMCs or T cells enriched from blood (not recorded which). The receptors originated from a man in his thirties or forties with acute COVID-19.

The gene calls are TRBV6-5 and TRBJ1-3; a weak D match, TRBD1 (6 bases). Trimming left V 7 bases short and J 0 bases short, with 13 bases between. Germline V lookup: CDR1 MNHEY, CDR2 SVGAGI. This CDR3 spans 15 amino acids. CDR3 protein: CASTPVGGSGNTIYF. Written as DNA, the CDR3 is TGTGCCAGCACCCCGGTAGGGGGCTCTGGAAACACCATATATTTT.

In its sample, this clone was seen once. The gene calls are TRBV12-2 and TRBJ1-1; the D call of TRBD1 is as the table states it, not checked on the DNA. TRBV12-2 is annotated as a pseudogene. CDR3 size: 18 residues. The CDR3 loop is CASRLGAGQGPLNTEAFF. The CDR3 coding sequence is TGTGCAAGTCGCTTAGGGGCGGGACAGGGGCCATTGAACACTGAAGCTTTCTTT.

The V and J genes are TRBV10-3 and TRBJ1-3; 7 bases agree with TRBD1. Germline CDR1 and CDR2: ENHRY and SYGVKD. Trimming removed 10 bases from V and 2 bases from J; junction bases left unmatched: 2. This CDR3 is 12 amino acids long. In DNA, the CDR3 is TGTGCCACCCAGGGGGCTGGAAACACCATATATTTT. Translated: CATQGAGNTIYF.

The chain carries TRBV28 and TRBJ2-3; the match to TRBD2 covers 9 bases. Germline assignment: CDR1 MDHEN and CDR2 SYDVKM. Germline trimming cut 3 bases from V and 10 bases from J; bases unmatched to any gene: 11. This CDR3 region has 15 residues. CDR3 coding DNA: TGTGCCAGCAGTTTTGCTAGCGGGGCGATCGTGGCGCAGTATTTT. Amino acid sequence: CASSFASGAIVAQYF. The whole variable domain, filled in from reference TRBV28 and TRBJ2-3, reads DVKVTQSSRYLVKRTGEKVFLECVQDMDHENMFWYRQDPGLGLRLIYFSYDVKMKEKGDIPEGYSVSREKKERFSLILESASTNQTSMYLCASSFASGAIVAQYFGPGTRLTVL.

This clone was detected once. V and J are TRBV12-5 and TRBJ1-3; no definite D call. Trimming took off 5 bases at V and 2 bases at J, with 10 bases between the two ends. Germline CDR1 is LGHNT and CDR2 is FRNRAP. CDR3 length: 14 amino acids. CDR3 residues: CASGTGNPGNTIYF. The CDR3, as DNA: TGTGCTAGTGGTACCGGGAACCCTGGAAACACCATATATTTT.

The rearrangement uses TRBV6-5 and TRBJ1-1, with a possible D match to TRBD1 (6 bases). CDR1 is MNHEY and CDR2 is SVGAGI in the germline V gene. Trimming removed 5 bases from V and 4 bases from J, with 14 bases in between. The CDR3 has 14 residues. CDR3 protein: CASSRSQGGTEAFF. CDR3 nucleotide sequence: TGTGCCAGCAGTAGATCACAGGGTGGCACTGAAGCTTTCTTT.

This clone was detected only once. The chain has TRBV3-1 (or the pseudogene TRBV3-2) and TRBJ1-5; D is undetermined. The V and J ends lost 1 base and 0 bases respectively, with 7 bases between them. CDR1 is LGHDT, CDR2 YNNKEL, per germline (reference sequence). This CDR3 has 15 residues. The CDR3 reads CASSQGRNSNQPQHF. CDR3 nucleotides: TGTGCCAGCAGCCAAGGGCGGAATAGCAATCAGCCCCAGCATTTT.

V usage is TRBV20-1 and J usage is TRBJ2-3; maybe TRBD2 (5 bases). The CDR3 covers 15 residues. Trimming left V 3 bases short and J 3 bases short, with 16 bases between. Germline V gene data show CDR1 as DFQATT and CDR2 as SNEGSKA (reference sequence). CDR3 coding DNA: TGCAGTGCTAGTCTGAGGACTGAATTAACAGATACGCAGTATTTT. Translated: CSASLRTELTDTQYF.

This chain links TRBV28 with TRBJ1-2; D may be TRBD1 (6 bases). V was shortened by 7 bases and J by 0 bases, with 12 bases between the two germline ends. CDR3 size: 14 residues. Per the germline V gene, CDR1 is MDHEN and CDR2 is SYDVKM. Here the CDR3 reads CASIRGGANYGYTF. The CDR3, as DNA: TGTGCCAGCATTCGAGGGGGAGCTAACTATGGCTACACCTTC.

V is TRBV5-6 and J is TRBJ2-7, with 8 positions matching TRBD2. Germline V gene sequence: CDR1 SGHDT, CDR2 YYEEEE. V shed 1 base and J 5 bases; nucleotides not matched to a gene: 5. There are 14 residues in the CDR3. Written as DNA, the CDR3 is TGTGCCAGCAGCTTGCGGGGGGGTTACGACGAGCAGTACTTC. It yields the protein CASSLRGGYDEQYF.

This chain links TRBV5-4 with TRBJ2-1, with D possibly matching TRBD1 (5 bases). There are 13 residues in the CDR3. V dropped 0 bases and J dropped 9 bases, with 10 bases sitting between them. CDR1 is SGHNT and CDR2 is YYREEE in the germline V gene (reference sequence). CDR3 sequence (DNA): TGTGCCAGCAGCTTGGGGGGCAATTCTGAGCAGTTCTTC. Protein product: CASSLGGNSEQFF.

The rearrangement joins TRBV6-1 to TRBJ2-7, with 7 bases that match TRBD1. CDR3 length: 15 residues. Per germline, CDR1 MNHNS and CDR2 SASEGT. V lost 5 bases and J lost 4; bases outside the gene matches: 11. The CDR3 spells CASSKWTGNGYEQYF. The CDR3 coding sequence is TGTGCCAGCAGTAAATGGACAGGTAATGGTTACGAGCAGTACTTC.

The chain combines TRBV6-5 with TRBJ2-7, with a possible D match to TRBD1 (6 bases). The CDR3 runs 14 residues. Germline V gene sequence: CDR1 MNHEY, CDR2 SVGAGI. V dropped 8 bases and J dropped 2 bases, with 16 bases sitting between them. CDR3 amino acids: CASRDIRITYEQYF. CDR3 DNA sequence: TGTGCCAGCCGGGACATCCGGATTACCTACGAGCAGTACTTC.

This clone has only one observation. V usage is TRBV19 and J usage is TRBJ1-3, with 7 bases identical to TRBD1. Looked up from germline, CDR1 is LNHDA and CDR2 is SQIVND (reference sequence). V shed 7 bases, J shed 0 bases, and the junction held 6 bases outside the gene matches. CDR3 length equals 15 residues. CDR3 coding DNA: TGTGCCAGTACAGACAGGGCCTACTCTGGAAACACCATATATTTT. Translating it yields CASTDRAYSGNTIYF.

The J gene is TRBJ1-2, the V gene TRBV4-1; no clear D gene. The CDR3 is 13 residues long. Germline CDR1 MGHRA, CDR2 YSYEKL. V lost 3 bases and J 2 bases, leaving 7 bases between the germline ends. The CDR3, as DNA: TGCGCCAGCAGCCAGCAGGTGAACTATGGCTACACCTTC. Translation gives CASSQQVNYGYTF.

The chain has TRBV7-9 and TRBJ1-2; 7 bases map to TRBD1. The CDR3 contains 14 residues. CDR1 is SEHNR and CDR2 is FQNEAQ in the germline V gene (reference sequence). With V trimmed by 5 bases and J by 7 bases, 10 bases remained unmatched. CDR3 bases: TGTGCCAGCAGCGGGGACAGCGTTGGTAGTGGCTACACCTTC. It encodes CASSGDSVGSGYTF.

This chain uses TRBV29-1 with TRBJ1-2; D is possibly TRBD1 (6 bases). The CDR3 runs to 12 residues. The germline V and J ends were trimmed by 2 bases and 8 bases, with 12 bases remaining between them. Germline CDR1 reads SQVTM; CDR2 reads ANQGSEA. The DNA of the CDR3 is TGCAGCGTTGAACAGGGTAGGGGGGGCTACACCTTC. Translation gives CSVEQGRGGYTF.

V and J are TRBV9 and TRBJ1-1, with D possibly TRBD1 on 6 matching bases. Per the germline V gene, CDR1 is SGDLS and CDR2 is YYNGEE. Trimming stripped 0 bases from V and 3 bases from J, with 6 bases between. This CDR3 is 13 amino acids long. This CDR3 reads CASSVDRDTEAFF. As DNA, the CDR3 is TGTGCCAGCAGCGTAGACAGGGACACTGAAGCTTTCTTT.

This clone has a single count. V gene TRBV9 combines with J gene TRBJ2-2; D is possibly TRBD1 (5 bases). V gave up 2 bases and J gave up 0 bases, with 11 bases separating them. In germline, CDR1 is SGDLS, CDR2 YYNGEE. CDR3 size: 16 residues. In DNA, the CDR3 is TGTGCCAGCAGCGTCGAAAGGGGCGCGAACACCGGGGAGCTGTTTTTT. This gives the protein CASSVERGANTGELFF.

This chain joins TRBV4-1 and TRBJ2-3; 9 bases line up with TRBD2. CDR3 size: 15 residues. In germline, CDR1 is MGHRA, CDR2 YSYEKL. V dropped 3 bases and J dropped 2; count of bases not matched to a gene: 3. CDR3 coding DNA: TGCGCCAGCAGCCAGGGACTAGCACTCACAGATACGCAGTATTTT. It yields the protein CASSQGLALTDTQYF.

The chain joins TRBV5-4 to TRBJ2-3; D is possibly TRBD2 (7 bases). Germline V lookup: CDR1 SGHNT, CDR2 YYREEE (reference sequence). The CDR3 has 15 amino acids. V was clipped by 7 bases and J by 4 bases, with 19 bases between them. In DNA form, the CDR3 reads TGTGCCAGCCGATACCTGGGGGGGCCGGCAGATACGCAGTATTTT. Its protein is CASRYLGGPADTQYF.

The chain is built from TRBV21-1 and TRBJ2-6; TRBD1 reflects the table's D call only, with no check against the DNA. TRBV21-1 is shown as a pseudogene. CDR3 length equals 17 residues. Here the CDR3 reads CASSKGFQGSGANVLTF. CDR3 DNA: TGTGCCAGCAGCAAAGGGTTCCAGGGCTCTGGGGCCAACGTCCTGACTTTC.

The rearrangement links TRBV18 to TRBJ1-1; 7 nucleotides match TRBD1. The J segment lost 0 bases and the V segment lost 2 bases, leaving 6 bases of the junction unmatched. From germline, CDR1 is KGHSH and CDR2 LQKENI. The CDR3 is made up of 16 amino acids. CDR3 coding DNA: TGTGCCAGCTCACCAAGACAGGGACGAATGAACACTGAAGCTTTCTTT. Translation: CASSPRQGRMNTEAFF.

The rearrangement uses TRBV5-1 and TRBJ1-2; 8 bases fit TRBD1. The CDR3 consists of 15 residues. The germline CDR1 and CDR2 sequences are SGHRS and YFSETQ. Trimming cost V 0 bases and J 2 bases; bases outside gene matches: 3. CDR3: CASSLEGQVNYGYTF. As DNA, the CDR3 is TGCGCCAGCAGCTTGGAGGGACAGGTCAACTATGGCTACACCTTC.

The chain combines TRBV10-3 with TRBJ1-4; no firm D call. The CDR3 consists of 14 residues. Trimming took 2 bases from V and 8 from J, leaving 12 bases between them. Per germline, CDR1 ENHRY and CDR2 SYGVKD. The CDR3 is CAISEEEGGEKLFF. Here the CDR3 DNA reads TGTGCCATCAGTGAGGAGGAAGGTGGAGAAAAACTGTTTTTT.

The gene calls are TRBV19 and TRBJ2-3; D might be TRBD1 (5 bases). The CDR3 contains 15 residues. The germline CDR1 and CDR2 sequences are LNHDA and SQIVND (reference sequence). V gave up 3 bases and J gave up 1 base, with 11 bases separating them. CDR3 in amino acids: CASSMWGRGTDTQYF. CDR3 DNA sequence: TGTGCCAGTAGTATGTGGGGCCGCGGCACAGATACGCAGTATTTT.

The V and J genes are TRBV19 and TRBJ2-3, with D perhaps matching TRBD1 (5 bases). The CDR3 is made up of 14 amino acids. V was cut by 6 bases and J by 4 bases, with 14 bases left in between. Germline-derived CDR1 and CDR2 are LNHDA and SQIVND (reference sequence). CDR3 loop: CASSFSPRADTQYF. The DNA of the CDR3 is TGTGCCAGTAGCTTCTCCCCCAGGGCAGATACGCAGTATTTT. The whole variable domain, remainder taken from reference TRBV19 and TRBJ2-3, is DGGITQSPKYLFRKEGQNVTLSCEQNLNHDAMYWYRQDPGQGLRLIYYSQIVNDFQKGDIAEGYSVSREKKESFPLTVTSAQKNPTAFYLCASSFSPRADTQYFGPGTRLTVL.

This clone was recorded only once. This chain joins TRBV5-1 and TRBJ2-5; tentatively, D is TRBD1 (5 bases). The germline gives CDR1 SGHRS, CDR2 YFSETQ. Trimming took off 5 bases at V and 0 bases at J, with 8 bases between the two ends. The CDR3 contains 13 residues. CDR3 sequence: CASSLGDQETQYF. CDR3 coding DNA: TGCGCCAGCAGTTTAGGGGACCAAGAGACCCAGTACTTC.